What follows are 23 T cell receptor beta chains derived from one specimen sequenced in a study of control samples from healthy donors and cancer patients. Libraries were prepared by immunoSEQ multiplex PCR; TCRdb keeps only in-frame clonotypes and omits some of them. The sample includes 130,000 or so clones, 87% of them seen just once. The specimen was blood. Every receptor here comes from a man in his sixties in good health.

The chain has TRBV18 and TRBJ1-2; TRBD1 agrees at 8 bases. Per the germline V gene, CDR1 is KGHSH and CDR2 is LQKENI. There are 15 residues in the CDR3. V shed 5 bases and J 2 bases; nucleotides not matched to a gene: 7. Here the CDR3 DNA reads TGTGCCAGCTCATCTGGGACAGGACCAAACTATGGCTACACCTTC. It is translated as CASSSGTGPNYGYTF.

The chain uses TRBV7-2 and TRBJ2-3; perhaps TRBD2 as D (6 bases). The germline gives CDR1 SGHTA, CDR2 FQGNSA. The V and J ends lost 6 bases and 2 bases respectively, with 15 bases between them. CDR3 length: 15 amino acids. CDR3 sequence: CASRVSREITDTQYF. CDR3 nucleotides: TGTGCCAGCAGGGTTAGCCGGGAGATCACAGATACGCAGTATTTT. The full variable domain, rest sourced from reference TRBV7-2 and TRBJ2-3, is GAGVSQSPSNKVTEKGKDVELRCDPISGHTALYWYRQSLGQGLEFLIYFQGNSAPDKSGLPSDRFSAERTGGSVSTLTIQRTQQEDSAVYLCASRVSREITDTQYFGPGTRLTVL.

The rearrangement uses TRBV5-1 and TRBJ2-5; 12 nucleotides agree with TRBD1. The CDR3 runs to 16 residues. Germline values: CDR1 SGHRS, CDR2 YFSETQ. V shed 4 bases, J shed 4 bases, and the junction held 8 bases outside the gene matches. This CDR3 is CASSVTGTGGLETQYF. DNA of the CDR3: TGCGCCAGCAGCGTAACCGGGACAGGGGGCTTAGAGACCCAGTACTTC.

The chain uses TRBV19 and TRBJ2-1; D unclear. Per the germline V gene, CDR1 is LNHDA and CDR2 is SQIVND (reference sequence). Trimming cost V 7 bases and J 8 bases, with 21 bases left between them. The CDR3 has 15 amino acids. This chain's CDR3 is CASTPRPGGVHEQFF. The DNA of the CDR3 is TGTGCCAGTACCCCCCGACCGGGTGGGGTCCATGAGCAGTTCTTC.

The sample holds one count of this clone. The sample has other DNA sequences that encode this CDR3 too. The chain uses TRBV18 and TRBJ1-1; TRBD1 aligns across 10 bases. The germline CDR1 and CDR2 sequences are KGHSH and LQKENI. CDR3 length: 15 amino acids. V shed 1 base, J shed 5 bases, and the junction held 4 bases outside the gene matches. The DNA of the CDR3 is TGTGCCAGCTCACCACTCGGACAGGGGGGAACTGAAGCTTTCTTT. Protein sequence: CASSPLGQGGTEAFF.

The genes are TRBV18 and TRBJ1-2; no firm D call. CDR3 length: 15 residues. Trimming shortened V by 3 bases and J by 4 bases, and 15 bases separated the two germline ends. Per germline, CDR1 KGHSH and CDR2 LQKENI. CDR3 region: CASSPGSEAAYGYTF. The CDR3 DNA reads as TGTGCCAGCTCACCGGGGTCGGAAGCTGCCTATGGCTACACCTTC.

The chain has TRBV19 and TRBJ1-5, with D perhaps TRBD1 (5 bases). The CDR3 runs to 16 residues. The germline CDR1 and CDR2 sequences are LNHDA and SQIVND (reference sequence). Trimming removed 4 bases from V and 0 bases from J, with 13 bases in between. CDR3 sequence reads: CASSSQTAYSNQPQHF. Here the CDR3 DNA reads TGTGCCAGTAGTAGTCAGACAGCGTATAGCAATCAGCCCCAGCATTTT.

The chain uses TRBV2 and TRBJ1-5; tentative D call: TRBD1 (6 bases). This CDR3 is built from 21 residues. V was cut by 4 bases and J by 0 bases, with 28 bases left in between. Germline assignment: CDR1 SNHLY and CDR2 FYNNEI. The CDR3 sequence: CASSVNPPGGGGIYSNQPQHF. The CDR3 nucleotides are TGTGCCAGCAGTGTAAATCCCCCTGGGGGCGGAGGCATCTATAGCAATCAGCCCCAGCATTTT.

As regards this clone: One end of the junction does not line up with germline, which may come from a read error. V gene TRBV6-4 combines with J gene TRBJ1-1, with D unresolved. This CDR3 contains 12 residues. The germline CDR1 and CDR2 sequences are MRHNA and SNTAGT. CDR3 sequence reads: CASSDPIFPRPF. Written as DNA, the CDR3 is TGTGCCAGCAGTGACCCGATTTTCCCAAGACCGTTT.

Regarding this clone: One end of the junction fails to match germline, which may point to a read error. The genes are TRBV6-1 and TRBJ1-4; D remains ambiguous. CDR1 MNHNS and CDR2 SASEGT come from the germline V gene. The CDR3 is 12 residues long. In DNA form, the CDR3 reads TGTGCCAGCAGTGAAGGTATCCAAAAGCTGTTTTTT. Translation: CASSEGIQKLFF.

The chain recombines TRBV20-1 with TRBJ2-2, with 14 bases lining up with TRBD2. The CDR3 has 15 amino acids. The germline CDR1 and CDR2 sequences are DFQATT and SNEGSKA (reference sequence). J lost 7 bases, V lost 3 bases, and 4 bases had no gene match. The CDR3 nucleotides read TGCAGTGCTAGTCCTGGACTAGCGGGGGGCGGGGAGCTGTTTTTT. Amino acid sequence: CSASPGLAGGGELFF.

J is TRBJ1-1 and V is TRBV5-1, with D uncertain. CDR1 is SGHRS and CDR2 is YFSETQ in the germline V gene. Trimming removed 4 bases at V and 4 bases at J, with 14 bases between. This CDR3 region has 14 residues. The CDR3 is CASSIGEVSTEAFF. CDR3 coding DNA: TGCGCCAGCAGCATCGGAGAGGTGAGCACTGAAGCTTTCTTT.

CDR3 loop: CASSYFQGWDYGYTF. CDR3 in DNA: TGTGCCAGCAGTTACTTCCAGGGGTGGGACTATGGCTACACCTTC. The V gene is TRBV6-2 or TRBV6-3, the J gene TRBJ1-2; a weak D match, TRBD1 (6 bases). Trimming removed 1 base from V and 3 bases from J, with 12 bases in between. Germline V gene lookup returns CDR1 MNHEY and CDR2 SVGEGT. The CDR3 has 15 amino acids.

The V and J genes are TRBV4-1 and TRBJ1-1; D gene unclear. The CDR3 length is 15 residues. V was clipped by 0 bases and J by 2 bases, with 10 bases between them. Germline-derived CDR1 and CDR2 are MGHRA and YSYEKL. CDR3 coding DNA: TGCGCCAGCAGCCAAGATAGGCTGACCAACACTGAAGCTTTCTTT. Translation: CASSQDRLTNTEAFF.

The V and J genes are TRBV6-2 or TRBV6-3 and TRBJ1-6; D remains ambiguous. V dropped 6 bases and J dropped 4 bases, with 13 bases sitting between them. Germline V CDR1 and CDR2: MNHEY, SVGEGT. The CDR3 spans 15 residues. Written as DNA, the CDR3 is TGTGCCAGCAGCCCCCGAGACGCTTATAATTCACCCCTCCACTTT. Protein sequence: CASSPRDAYNSPLHF.

V gene TRBV5-1 combines with J gene TRBJ1-6; D is possibly TRBD1 (5 bases). V shed 4 bases and J shed 6 bases, with 14 bases lying between them. Germline values: CDR1 SGHRS, CDR2 YFSETQ. There are 15 residues in the CDR3. In DNA, the CDR3 is TGCGCCAGCAGCCCGGATGGGGGTAGTAATTCACCCCTCCACTTT. Translated, it gives CASSPDGGSNSPLHF.

The chain joins TRBV30 to TRBJ1-6; D might be TRBD1 (6 bases). Trimming cost V 0 bases and J 7 bases, with 19 bases left between them. Germline CDR1 is GTSNPN and CDR2 is SVGIG (reference sequence). There are 17 residues in the CDR3. The CDR3 protein is CAWSVEEGGRGNSPLHF. CDR3 in DNA: TGTGCCTGGAGTGTAGAAGAGGGCGGCAGGGGAAATTCACCCCTCCACTTT.

The chain has TRBV28 and TRBJ1-1, with a weak D call TRBD1 (5 bases). The CDR3 is made up of 13 amino acids. From germline, CDR1 is MDHEN and CDR2 SYDVKM. V lost 6 bases to trimming and J lost 10 bases, with 18 bases between them. This CDR3 is CASRTTGLGGAFF. The CDR3, as DNA: TGTGCCAGCAGAACCACAGGTTTGGGTGGAGCTTTCTTT.

The chain carries TRBV6-2 or TRBV6-3 and TRBJ1-2, with a weak D call TRBD1 (5 bases). Looked up from germline, CDR1 is MNHEY and CDR2 is SVGEGT. The CDR3 consists of 14 residues. Trimming took 2 bases from V and 6 from J, leaving 13 bases between them. CDR3 protein: CASSYRQMSDGYTF. CDR3 nucleotide sequence: TGTGCCAGCAGTTACCGACAGATGAGTGATGGCTACACCTTC.

The V call is TRBV27, the J call TRBJ2-1, with TRBD2 matching 10 bases. This CDR3 is built from 14 residues. V lost 7 bases and J lost 3; bases outside the gene matches: 3. The germline V gene has CDR1 MNHEY and CDR2 SMNVEV (reference sequence). CDR3 residues: CASIGTSDYNEQFF. The CDR3 DNA sequence: TGTGCCAGCATAGGGACTAGCGACTACAATGAGCAGTTCTTC.

The chain is built from TRBV7-2 and TRBJ1-2; no clear D gene. Germline V lookup: CDR1 SGHTA, CDR2 FQGNSA. The germline V and J ends were trimmed by 3 bases and 0 bases, with 17 bases remaining between them. This CDR3 has 17 amino acids. The CDR3 region has the DNA TGTGCCAGCAGCTTGTCGTCAGGTACCTCATCTAACTATGGCTACACCTTC. Its protein is CASSLSSGTSSNYGYTF.

The chain joins TRBV5-1 to TRBJ2-7; 11 nucleotides match TRBD2. V shed 4 bases, J shed 5 bases, and the junction held 8 bases outside the gene matches. The V gene's germline CDR1 is SGHRS and CDR2 YFSETQ. The length of the CDR3 is 15 residues. The CDR3 region has the DNA TGCGCCAGCAGCCCTGGGACTAGCGGAGGGCACGAGCAGTACTTC. It is translated as CASSPGTSGGHEQYF.

The V and J genes are TRBV6-2 or TRBV6-3 and TRBJ2-3; D uncertain. Germline V gene sequence: CDR1 MNHEY, CDR2 SVGEGT. The CDR3 extends over 16 amino acids. Trimming left V 0 bases short and J 2 bases short, with 12 bases between. The CDR3 DNA sequence: TGTGCCAGCAGTTACTCTGATAGGGTTAACACAGATACGCAGTATTTT. Its translation is CASSYSDRVNTDTQYF.